This T cell receptor beta chain is from a study of OX40 agonist ivuxolimab in advanced cancers. Study information: Head and neck, renal cell, melanoma or hepatocellular carcinoma were the cancers that dose-escalation patients had. Partial responses occurred in Three dose-escalation patients, one with hepatocellular carcinoma and two with cutaneous melanoma. Treatment received earlier with anti-PD-1, anti-PD-L1 or anti-CTLA-4 agents was allowed, and around 40% had some.

Losses at the gene ends were 3 bases for V and 7 bases for J; bases not matched to a gene: 8. The length of the CDR3 is 15 residues. Germline CDR1 and CDR2: LGHNA and YNFKEQ. Remarks on this clone: The antigen is undetermined.

Clones were read by immunoSEQ multiplex PCR, and TCRdb kept only the in-frame ones, dropping some. The data show tens of thousands of clones, over 75% seen once. General study findings and limits: At 0.1 to 3.0 mg/kg and by week 6, CD4+ and CD8+ T cells in the blood had expanded clonally.

This sequence joins TRBV4-2 and TRBJ1-4; 7 bases are a match to TRBD1. The receptor was derived from an adult with an advanced solid tumor such as melanoma, head and neck, liver or kidney cancer. Sequences were derived from CD4+ or CD8+ T cells sorted from blood, sampled in a trial of the OX40 agonist ivuxolimab. The CDR3 DNA follows: TGTGCCAGCAGCCAGGATCGACAGGGAGGTGAAAAACTGTTTTTT. Its protein product is CASSQDRQGGEKLFF.